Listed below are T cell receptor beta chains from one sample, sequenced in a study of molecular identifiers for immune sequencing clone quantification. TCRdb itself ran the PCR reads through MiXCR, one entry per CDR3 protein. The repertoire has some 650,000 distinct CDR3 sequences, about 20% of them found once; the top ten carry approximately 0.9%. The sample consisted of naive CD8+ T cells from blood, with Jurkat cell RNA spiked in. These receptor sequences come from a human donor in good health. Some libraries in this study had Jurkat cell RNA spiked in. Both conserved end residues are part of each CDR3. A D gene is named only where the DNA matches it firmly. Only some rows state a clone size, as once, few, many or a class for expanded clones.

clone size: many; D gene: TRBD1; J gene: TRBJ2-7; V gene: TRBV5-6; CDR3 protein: CASSWTGTGRYEQYF; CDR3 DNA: TGTGCCAGCAGCTGGACCGGGACAGGGAGGTACGAGCAGTACTTC
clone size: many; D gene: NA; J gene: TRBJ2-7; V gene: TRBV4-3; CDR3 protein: CASSQSLIVGPYSYEQYF; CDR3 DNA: TGCGCCAGCAGCCAAAGTTTGATAGTAGGACCCTACTCCTACGAGCAGTACTTC
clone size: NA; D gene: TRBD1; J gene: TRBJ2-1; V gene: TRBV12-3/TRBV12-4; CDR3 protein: CASSFPTGGVSDEQFF; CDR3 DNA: TGTGCCAGCAGTTTCCCGACAGGGGGAGTTTCGGATGAGCAGTTCTTC
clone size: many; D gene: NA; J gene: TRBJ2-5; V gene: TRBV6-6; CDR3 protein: CASSYGGREETQYF; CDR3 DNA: TGTGCCAGCAGTTACGGGGGGCGGGAAGAGACCCAGTACTTC
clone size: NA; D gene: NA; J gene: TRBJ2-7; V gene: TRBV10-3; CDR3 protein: CAISESREKDYKQYF; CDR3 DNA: TGTGCCATCAGTGAGTCCAGGGAAAAGGACTACAAGCAGTACTTC
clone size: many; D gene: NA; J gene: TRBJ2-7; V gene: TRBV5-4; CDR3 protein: CASSLWTSPYEQYF; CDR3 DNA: TGTGCCAGCAGCTTATGGACAAGTCCCTACGAGCAGTACTTC
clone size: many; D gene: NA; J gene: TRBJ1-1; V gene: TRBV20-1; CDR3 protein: CSPPERGMNTEAFF; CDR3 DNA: TGCAGTCCCCCGGAGCGGGGGATGAACACTGAAGCTTTCTTT
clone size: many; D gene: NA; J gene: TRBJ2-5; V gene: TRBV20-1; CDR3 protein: CSARDPGIQETQYF; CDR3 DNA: TGCAGTGCTAGAGATCCAGGAATCCAAGAGACCCAGTACTTC
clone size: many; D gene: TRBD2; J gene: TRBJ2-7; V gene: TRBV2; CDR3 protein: CASSVDSSRGVKTYEQYF; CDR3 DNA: TGTGCCAGCAGTGTGGACAGCTCGCGGGGGGTCAAAACCTACGAGCAGTACTTC
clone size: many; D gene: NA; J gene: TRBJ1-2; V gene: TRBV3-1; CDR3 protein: CASSQVGENYGYTF; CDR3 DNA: TGTGCCAGCAGCCAAGTAGGGGAGAACTATGGCTACACCTTC
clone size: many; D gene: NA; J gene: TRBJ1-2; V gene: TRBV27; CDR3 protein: CASSFAGDPNYGYTF; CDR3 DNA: TGTGCCAGCAGTTTCGCGGGAGACCCTAACTATGGCTACACCTTC
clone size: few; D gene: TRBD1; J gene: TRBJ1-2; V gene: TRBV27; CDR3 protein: CASSFLPFPGTGDGYTF; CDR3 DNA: TGTGCCAGCAGTTTTCTCCCATTCCCCGGGACAGGGGACGGCTACACCTTC
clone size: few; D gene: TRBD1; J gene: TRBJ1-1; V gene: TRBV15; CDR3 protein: CATSTGQTYEAFF; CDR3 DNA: TGTGCCACCAGCACGGGACAGACTTACGAAGCTTTCTTT
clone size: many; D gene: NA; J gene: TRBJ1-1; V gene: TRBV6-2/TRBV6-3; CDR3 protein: CASSYGEDTEAFF; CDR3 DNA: TGTGCCAGCAGTTACGGGGAGGACACTGAAGCTTTCTTT
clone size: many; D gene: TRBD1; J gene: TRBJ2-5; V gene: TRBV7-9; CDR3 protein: CASSSPGQGRETQYF; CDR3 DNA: TGTGCCAGCAGCTCTCCGGGACAGGGGCGCGAGACCCAGTACTTC
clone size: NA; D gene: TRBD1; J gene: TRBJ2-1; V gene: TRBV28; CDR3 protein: CASGSPMGQGPYNEQFF; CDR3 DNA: TGTGCCAGCGGTTCCCCCATGGGACAGGGGCCGTACAATGAGCAGTTCTTC
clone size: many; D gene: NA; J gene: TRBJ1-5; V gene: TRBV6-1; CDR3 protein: CASSDVALSNQPQHF; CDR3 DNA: TGTGCCAGCAGTGATGTCGCCCTGAGCAATCAGCCCCAGCATTTT
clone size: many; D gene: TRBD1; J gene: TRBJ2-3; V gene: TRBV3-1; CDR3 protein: CASSQDPGQGWDTQYF; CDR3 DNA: TGTGCCAGCAGCCAAGACCCTGGACAGGGGTGGGATACGCAGTATTTT
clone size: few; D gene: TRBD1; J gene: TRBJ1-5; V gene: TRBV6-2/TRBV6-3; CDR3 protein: CASTLQGFGNQPQHF; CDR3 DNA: TGTGCCAGCACCCTACAGGGGTTCGGGAATCAGCCCCAGCATTTT
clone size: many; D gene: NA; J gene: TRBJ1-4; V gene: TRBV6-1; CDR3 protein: CASSELGSNEKLFF; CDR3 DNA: TGTGCCAGCAGTGAATTGGGGTCTAATGAAAAACTGTTTTTT
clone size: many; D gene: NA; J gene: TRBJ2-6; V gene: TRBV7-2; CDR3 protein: CASITGRSSGANVLTF; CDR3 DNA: TGTGCCAGCATCACAGGGAGGAGCTCTGGGGCCAACGTCCTGACTTTC
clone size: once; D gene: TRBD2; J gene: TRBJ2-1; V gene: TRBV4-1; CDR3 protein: CASSYSGGACNEQFF; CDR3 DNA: TGCGCCAGCAGCTATAGCGGGGGGGCCTGCAATGAGCAGTTCTTC
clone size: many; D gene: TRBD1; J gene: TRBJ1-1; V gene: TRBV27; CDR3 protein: CASRTRDRVHTEAFF; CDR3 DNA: TGTGCCAGCAGAACCCGGGACAGGGTCCACACTGAAGCTTTCTTT
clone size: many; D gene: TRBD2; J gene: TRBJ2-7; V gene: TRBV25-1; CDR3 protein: CASRGRGGYEQYF; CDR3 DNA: TGTGCCAGCCGGGGGAGGGGAGGGTACGAGCAGTACTTC
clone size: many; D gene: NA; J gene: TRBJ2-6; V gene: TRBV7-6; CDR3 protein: CASSGITSGANVLTF; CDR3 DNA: TGTGCCAGCTCTGGGATCACCTCTGGGGCCAACGTCCTGACTTTC
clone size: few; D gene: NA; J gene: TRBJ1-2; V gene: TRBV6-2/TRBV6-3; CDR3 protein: CASGRGNYGYTF; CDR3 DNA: TGTGCCAGCGGGAGAGGAAACTATGGCTACACCTTC
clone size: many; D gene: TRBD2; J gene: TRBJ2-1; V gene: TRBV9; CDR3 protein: CASSVATLAGIGEQFF; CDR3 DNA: TGTGCCAGCAGCGTAGCTACTCTAGCGGGAATCGGTGAGCAGTTCTTC
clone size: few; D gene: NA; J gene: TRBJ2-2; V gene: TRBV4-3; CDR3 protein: CASSPTSLSTGELFF; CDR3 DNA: TGCGCCAGCAGCCCGACTAGTTTGAGCACCGGGGAGCTGTTTTTT
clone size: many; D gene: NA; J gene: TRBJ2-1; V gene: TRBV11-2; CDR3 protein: CASSFAWNNEQFF; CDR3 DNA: TGTGCCAGCAGTTTTGCTTGGAACAATGAGCAGTTCTTC
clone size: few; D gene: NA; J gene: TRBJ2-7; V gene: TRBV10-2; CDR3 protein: CASSVASYEQYF; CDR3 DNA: TGCGCCAGCAGTGTAGCCAGCTACGAGCAGTACTTC
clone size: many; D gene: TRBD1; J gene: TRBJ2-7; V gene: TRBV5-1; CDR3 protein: CASSVRQGANYEQYF; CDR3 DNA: TGCGCCAGCAGCGTTAGACAGGGGGCGAACTACGAGCAGTACTTC
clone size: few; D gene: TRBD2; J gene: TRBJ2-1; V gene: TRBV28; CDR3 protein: CASSLTSGAFNEQFF; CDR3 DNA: TGTGCCAGCAGTTTGACTAGCGGAGCTTTCAATGAGCAGTTCTTC
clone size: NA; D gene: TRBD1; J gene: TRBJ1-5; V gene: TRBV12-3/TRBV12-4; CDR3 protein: CASSATGVSNQPQHF; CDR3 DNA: TGTGCCAGCAGCGCGACAGGGGTTAGCAATCAGCCCCAGCATTTT
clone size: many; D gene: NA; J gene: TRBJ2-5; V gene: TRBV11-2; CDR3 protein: CASSFLGGDQTQYF; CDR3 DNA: TGTGCCAGCAGCTTCTTGGGGGGAGACCAGACCCAGTACTTC
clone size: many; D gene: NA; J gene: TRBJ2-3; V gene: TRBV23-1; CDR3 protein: CASSQGETDTQYF; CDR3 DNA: TGCGCCAGCAGTCAAGGGGAAACAGATACGCAGTATTTT
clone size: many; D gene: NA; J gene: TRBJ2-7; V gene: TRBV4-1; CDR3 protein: CASSPGGGRYEQYF; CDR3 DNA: TGCGCCAGCAGCCCTGGGGGGGGCAGATACGAGCAGTACTTC
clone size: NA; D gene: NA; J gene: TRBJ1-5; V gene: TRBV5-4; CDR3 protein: CASSLNVTQGGQPQHF; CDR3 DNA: TGTGCCAGCAGCTTGAACGTGACACAGGGTGGTCAGCCCCAGCATTTT
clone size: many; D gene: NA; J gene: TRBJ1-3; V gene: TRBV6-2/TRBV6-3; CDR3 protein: CASRGIDRYSGNTIYF; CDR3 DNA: TGTGCCAGCAGGGGGATTGACCGCTACTCTGGAAACACCATATATTTT
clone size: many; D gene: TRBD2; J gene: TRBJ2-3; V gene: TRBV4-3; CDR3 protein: CASSQSSGRDTQYF; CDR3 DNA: TGCGCCAGCAGCCAATCCAGCGGGAGAGATACGCAGTATTTT
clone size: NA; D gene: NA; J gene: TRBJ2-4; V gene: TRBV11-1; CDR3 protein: CASSTPILDGKSKNIQYF; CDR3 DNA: TGTGCCAGCAGCACTCCTATTCTAGACGGAAAATCCAAAAACATTCAGTACTTC
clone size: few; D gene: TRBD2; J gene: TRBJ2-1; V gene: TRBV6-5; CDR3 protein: CASSYSIDRGGLAYNEQFF; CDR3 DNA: TGTGCCAGCAGTTACTCGATAGATCGAGGTGGACTAGCCTACAATGAGCAGTTCTTC
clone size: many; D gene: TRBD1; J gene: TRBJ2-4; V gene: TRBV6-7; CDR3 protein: CASSLGQGLRGKDLAKNIQYF; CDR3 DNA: TGTGCCAGCAGTTTGGGACAGGGGCTTAGGGGGAAAGATTTAGCCAAAAACATTCAGTACTTC
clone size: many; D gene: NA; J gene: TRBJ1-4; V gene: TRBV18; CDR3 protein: CASSPQDEREKLFF; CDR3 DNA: TGTGCCAGCTCACCCCAAGACGAAAGGGAAAAACTGTTTTTT
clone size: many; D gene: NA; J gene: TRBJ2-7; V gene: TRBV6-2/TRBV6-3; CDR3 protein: CASSYQASSYEQYF; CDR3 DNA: TGTGCCAGCAGTTACCAGGCCAGCTCCTACGAGCAGTACTTC
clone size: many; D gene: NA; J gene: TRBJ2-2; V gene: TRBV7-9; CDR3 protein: CASSLVLPTGELFF; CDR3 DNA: TGTGCCAGCAGCTTAGTTCTACCCACCGGGGAGCTGTTTTTT
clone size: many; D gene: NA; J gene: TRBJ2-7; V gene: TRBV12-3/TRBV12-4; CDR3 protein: CASSQLRLENYEQYF; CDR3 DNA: TGTGCCAGCTCCCAACTCCGACTAGAAAACTACGAGCAGTACTTC
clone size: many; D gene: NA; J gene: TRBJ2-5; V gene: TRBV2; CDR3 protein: CASRVDVNQETQYF; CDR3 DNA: TGTGCCAGCAGGGTGGACGTTAACCAAGAGACCCAGTACTTC
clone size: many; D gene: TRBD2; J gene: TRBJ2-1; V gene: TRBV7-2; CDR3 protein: CASSWTSPEQFF; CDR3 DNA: TGTGCCAGCAGCTGGACTAGCCCTGAGCAGTTCTTC